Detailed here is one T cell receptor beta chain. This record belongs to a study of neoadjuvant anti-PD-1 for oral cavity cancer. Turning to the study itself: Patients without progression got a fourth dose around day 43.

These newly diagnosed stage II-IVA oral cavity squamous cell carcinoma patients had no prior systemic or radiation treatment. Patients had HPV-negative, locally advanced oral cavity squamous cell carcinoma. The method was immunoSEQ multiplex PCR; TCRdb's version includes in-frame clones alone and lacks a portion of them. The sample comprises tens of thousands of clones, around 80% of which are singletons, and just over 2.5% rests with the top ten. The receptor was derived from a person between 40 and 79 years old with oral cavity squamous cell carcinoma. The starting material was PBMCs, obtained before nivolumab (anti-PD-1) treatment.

The CDR3 reads CASSAEGARDGYTF. The CDR3 DNA reads as TGTGCCAGCTCCGCGGAAGGGGCCAGGGATGGCTACACCTTC. This chain links TRBV18 with TRBJ1-2, with D possibly being TRBD1 (5 bases). Trimming shortened V by 6 bases and J by 6 bases, and 17 bases separated the two germline ends. Germline V lookup: CDR1 KGHSH, CDR2 LQKENI. This CDR3 has 14 amino acids.